Sequencing of this TCR beta chain was carried out in a study of T cells in Graves' hyperthyroidism and ophthalmopathy. Germline V gene sequence: CDR1 SGHTA, CDR2 FQGNSA. With termini counted, the CDR3 has 15 amino acids. TCR beta CDR3 regions were amplified from RNA transcripts. Carried out on the TCR CDR3, a first-round RT-PCR used the HTBI primer set. TCRdb reprocessed the multiplex PCR reads with MiXCR, giving one entry per CDR3 protein. Of some 50,000 distinct CDR3 sequences detected, approximately 50% appear once; the ten largest clones hold approximately 30%. Pregnant or lactating patients were excluded, as were those with uncontrolled infection or other autoimmune disease. Used for diagnoses were clinical symptoms, serum thyroxine and TRAb, thyroid ultrasound and orbital computed tomography. For this clonotype: Since no conserved phenylalanine or tryptophan closes the CDR3, a read error is the likely cause. The DNA is omitted, as the CDR3 cannot be located on it reliably, and the CDR3 follows TCRdb's listing.

This sequence joins TRBV7-2 and TRBJ2-2; TRBD1 is the table's D call and was not checked against the DNA. The sample taken for sequencing was peripheral blood or thyroid tissue (not recorded which). The clonotype was recovered from a young man with Graves' hyperthyroidism. The CDR3 sequence: CASSPNRGGTGELAS.